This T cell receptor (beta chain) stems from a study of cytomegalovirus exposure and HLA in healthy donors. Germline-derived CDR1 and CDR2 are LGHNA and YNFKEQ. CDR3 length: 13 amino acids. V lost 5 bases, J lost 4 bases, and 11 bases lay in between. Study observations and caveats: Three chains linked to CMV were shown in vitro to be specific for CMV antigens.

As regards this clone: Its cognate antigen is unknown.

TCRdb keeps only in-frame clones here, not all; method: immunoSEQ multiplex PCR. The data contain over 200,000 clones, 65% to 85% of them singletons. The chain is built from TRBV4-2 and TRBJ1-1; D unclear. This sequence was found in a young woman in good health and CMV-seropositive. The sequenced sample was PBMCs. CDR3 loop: CASSDIEGTEAFF. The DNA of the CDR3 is TGTGCCAGCAGCGATATCGAGGGCACTGAAGCTTTCTTT.